A single sample gave rise to the 19 T cell receptor beta chains below, sequenced in a study of identical twins. TCRdb re-analysed the 5' RACE reads in MiXCR, keeping a single row per CDR3 protein. The sample shows some 1,700,000 distinct CDR3 sequences, 25% to 35% of them seen only once. The sequencing input was cord blood. The receptors were gathered from a newborn girl in good health.

The chain employs TRBV10-2 and TRBJ2-7, with 7 bases fitting TRBD1. Germline CDR1 reads WSHSY; CDR2 reads SAAADI. This CDR3 is built from 14 residues. V was pared by 6 bases and J by 0 bases, with 5 bases of the junction left unmatched. CDR3 loop: CASRTGSNSYEQYF. Written as DNA, the CDR3 is TGCGCCAGCAGGACAGGGAGCAACTCCTACGAGCAGTACTTC.

This clonotype was recorded at least ten times. The CDR3 is CASSWPPNTEAFF. The CDR3 coding sequence is TGCGCCAGCAGCTGGCCCCCGAACACTGAAGCTTTCTTT. The chain joins TRBV5-1 to TRBJ1-1; D is unclear. The CDR3 sequence is 13 residues long. Trimming left V 3 bases short and J 1 base short, with 7 bases between. The germline CDR1 and CDR2 sequences are SGHRS and YFSETQ. The whole variable domain, remainder taken from reference TRBV5-1 and TRBJ1-1, is KAGVTQTPRYLIKTRGQQVTLSCSPISGHRSVSWYQQTPGQGLQFLFEYFSETQRNKGNFPGRFSGRQFSNSRSEMNVSTLELGDSALYLCASSWPPNTEAFFGQGTRLTVV.

The chain employs TRBV7-9 and TRBJ2-1; TRBD2 aligns across 7 bases. Germline V gives CDR1 SEHNR, CDR2 FQNEAQ (reference sequence). This CDR3 has 13 residues. V was clipped by 6 bases and J by 8 bases; unmatched bases: 7. CDR3 nucleotide sequence: TGTGCCAGCAGGTCAGGACTAGTCGATGAGCAGTTCTTC. Its protein is CASRSGLVDEQFF.

V is TRBV19 and J is TRBJ2-4; 12 bases agree with TRBD2. The DNA end favors TRBJ2-7, so the J call may be wrong. This CDR3 has 19 amino acids. Germline values: CDR1 LNHDA, CDR2 SQIVND (reference sequence). CDR3 in amino acids: CASSISGTSGSISSYEQYF. The CDR3, as DNA: TGTGCCAGTAGTATCTCCGGGACTAGCGGGTCAATAAGCTCCTACGAGCAGTACTTC.

The chain uses TRBV7-2 and TRBJ1-2; tentatively, D is TRBD1 (5 bases). Germline CDR1 reads SGHTA; CDR2 reads FQGNSA. This CDR3 has 17 amino acids. Trimming left V 5 bases short and J 0 bases short, with 19 bases between. CDR3 nucleotides: TGTGCCAGCAGCCCCGTCCGAGGGGCCAAAGCTAACTATGGCTACACCTTC. It codes for CASSPVRGAKANYGYTF.

The gene calls are TRBV7-6 and TRBJ1-3; D unresolved. This CDR3 spans 14 amino acids. V lost 1 base, J lost 2 bases, and 6 bases lay in between. Per germline, CDR1 SGHVS and CDR2 FNYEAQ. The CDR3 spells CASSLGGPGNTIYF. The CDR3 nucleotides read TGTGCCAGCAGCTTAGGCGGACCTGGAAACACCATATATTTT.

In its sample, this clonotype was seen many times. V gene TRBV5-1 combines with J gene TRBJ2-4; a possible D gene is TRBD1 (5 bases). Trimming took 2 bases from V and 8 from J, leaving 11 bases between them. The CDR3 runs to 13 residues. Per the germline V gene, CDR1 is SGHRS and CDR2 is YFSETQ. The CDR3 protein is CASSFEGVDIQYF. The CDR3 coding sequence is TGCGCCAGCAGCTTTGAAGGGGTGGACATTCAGTACTTC.

This clonotype has more than one count but fewer than ten. The genes are TRBV6-2 or TRBV6-3 and TRBJ1-1; the D gene is possibly TRBD1 (6 bases). The CDR3 is made up of 17 amino acids. V was trimmed by 4 bases and J by 0 bases, leaving 18 bases between them. CDR1 is MNHEY, CDR2 SVGEGT, per germline. Here the CDR3 DNA reads TGTGCCAGCAGTTTGAGCCCAGGGGCCTCTGTGAACACTGAAGCTTTCTTT. Protein: CASSLSPGASVNTEAFF.

The V and J genes are TRBV20-1 and TRBJ2-7; D unclear. The CDR3 is 13 residues long. Germline assignment: CDR1 DFQATT and CDR2 SNEGSKA (reference sequence). Trimming left V 4 bases short and J 4 bases short, with 14 bases between. CDR3 nucleotides: TGCAGTGCTAAGGCTTTGTTCCGTTACGAGCAGTACTTC. Protein: CSAKALFRYEQYF.

In this sample, this clonotype turned up a few times. This chain joins TRBV3-1 and TRBJ2-5, with 11 bases matching TRBD2. Germline CDR1 reads LGHDT; CDR2 reads YNNKEL (reference sequence). V dropped 3 bases and J dropped 10; count of bases not matched to a gene: 7. This CDR3 is built from 14 residues. The CDR3 reads CASSHLLAGGVQYF. CDR3 nucleotide sequence: TGTGCCAGCAGCCATCTCTTAGCGGGAGGGGTCCAGTACTTC.

This clonotype was detected a few times. CDR3 DNA: TGCAGTGCTAGCCACGAATACGAGGGGGAGACCCAGTACTTC. Protein sequence: CSASHEYEGETQYF. The rearrangement uses TRBV20-1 and TRBJ2-7; the D call may be TRBD1 or TRBD2 (5 bases each). With the DNA end fitting TRBJ2-5 better, the J assignment may be wrong. The germline CDR1 and CDR2 sequences are DFQATT and SNEGSKA (reference sequence). The CDR3 length is 14 residues.

Note on this clonotype: Given a much more abundant clone one base away, this may be a read error. The chain carries TRBV5-1 and TRBJ2-7, with unresolved D. V lost 4 bases and J lost 7, with 12 bases in between. The CDR3 consists of 12 residues. Germline V CDR1 and CDR2: SGHRS, YFSETQ. CDR3: CASSLNHNEQYF. For the CDR3, the DNA is TGCGCCAGCAGCCTAAATCACAATGAGCAGTACTTC.

This clonotype was counted a few times. This chain connects TRBV5-1 to TRBJ2-3, with D perhaps given as TRBD1 or TRBD2 (5 bases each). Germline V gene lookup returns CDR1 SGHRS and CDR2 YFSETQ. This CDR3 spans 15 amino acids. Trimming left V 2 bases short and J 0 bases short, with 10 bases between. The DNA of the CDR3 is TGCGCCAGCAGCTTCACGGGACCTAGCACAGATACGCAGTATTTT. It encodes CASSFTGPSTDTQYF.

The rearrangement uses TRBV12-3 or TRBV12-4 and TRBJ2-3; D gene ambiguous. Between the trimmed V and J ends, which lost 7 bases and 2 bases, there was a span of 7 bases. This CDR3 has 12 residues. The CDR3 protein is CASNLNTDTQYF. As DNA, the CDR3 is TGTGCCAGCAACCTAAACACAGATACGCAGTATTTT.

In this sample, this clonotype turned up many times. V usage is TRBV10-3 and J usage is TRBJ1-2; no clear D gene. The V end was cut by 11 bases, the J end by 4 bases, with 8 bases between. Germline V lookup: CDR1 ENHRY, CDR2 SYGVKD. The CDR3 consists of 10 residues. DNA for the CDR3: TGTGCCTCCAAAGGCTATGGCTACACCTTC. This encodes CASKGYGYTF.

This clonotype was seen more than once but under ten times. Just one base apart from a much larger clone, this may be a read error. The chain carries TRBV27 and TRBJ2-7; D unresolved. The germline CDR1 and CDR2 sequences are MNHEY and SMNVEV (reference sequence). Trimming removed 1 base from V and 7 bases from J, with 14 bases in between. This CDR3 has 14 amino acids. The CDR3 sequence: CASSLYSSYNEQYF. CDR3 DNA sequence: TGTGCCAGCAGTTTATACAGCTCCTACAATGAGCAGTACTTC.

The chain carries TRBV15 and TRBJ1-1; D not resolved. CDR1 is LNHNV, CDR2 YYDKDF, per germline (reference sequence). The length of the CDR3 is 16 residues. V gave up 5 bases and J gave up 0 bases, with 16 bases separating them. Here the CDR3 reads CATSPHRRELNTEAFF. The DNA for the CDR3 is TGTGCCACCAGCCCGCATCGGAGGGAATTGAACACTGAAGCTTTCTTT. Variable domain in full (rest from reference TRBV15 and TRBJ1-1): DAMVIQNPRYQVTQFGKPVTLSCSQTLNHNVMYWYQQKSSQAPKLLFHYYDKDFNNEADTPDNFQSRRPNTSFCFLDIRSPGLGDTAMYLCATSPHRRELNTEAFFGQGTRLTVV.

A few counts support this clonotype. The rearrangement uses TRBV5-1 and TRBJ2-4, with unresolved D. CDR1 and CDR2 (germline): SGHRS, YFSETQ. The CDR3 covers 15 residues. V lost 0 bases, J lost 15 bases, and 22 bases lay in between. CDR3: CASSLEPMHLALRYF. The CDR3 bases are TGCGCCAGCAGCTTGGAACCGATGCATCTGGCCCTCCGGTACTTC.

This clonotype was seen only a few times. The chain has TRBV2 and TRBJ2-7; 9 bases map to TRBD2. Looked up from germline, CDR1 is SNHLY and CDR2 is FYNNEI. This CDR3 contains 11 residues. Germline trimming cut 7 bases from V and 7 bases from J; bases unmatched to any gene: 2. The CDR3 sequence: CASNLAGEQYF. CDR3 coding DNA: TGTGCCAGCAATCTAGCGGGGGAGCAGTACTTC.